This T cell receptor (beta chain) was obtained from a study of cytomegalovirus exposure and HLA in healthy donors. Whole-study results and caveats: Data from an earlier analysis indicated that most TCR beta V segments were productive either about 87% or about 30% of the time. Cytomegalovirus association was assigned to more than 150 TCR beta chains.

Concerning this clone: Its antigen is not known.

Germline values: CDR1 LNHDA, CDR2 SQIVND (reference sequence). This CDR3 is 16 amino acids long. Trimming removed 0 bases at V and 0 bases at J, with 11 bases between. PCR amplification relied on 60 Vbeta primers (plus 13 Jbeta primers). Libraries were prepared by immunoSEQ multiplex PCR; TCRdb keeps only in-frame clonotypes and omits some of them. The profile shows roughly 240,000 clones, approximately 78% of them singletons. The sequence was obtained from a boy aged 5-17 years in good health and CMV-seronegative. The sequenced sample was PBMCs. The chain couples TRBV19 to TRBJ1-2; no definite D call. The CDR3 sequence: CASSIDSGSPNYGYTF. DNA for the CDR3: TGTGCCAGTAGTATAGATAGCGGCAGCCCTAACTATGGCTACACCTTC.